A selection of T cell receptor beta chains follows, all from one sample in a study of T-cell reconstitution after alpha-beta-depleted transplantation in children. TCRdb redid the calling of the PCR reads with MiXCR, one entry per CDR3 protein. Found here are about 500,000 distinct CDR3 sequences, 11% of them singletons; the top ten hold around 15%. Sequences were derived from PBMCs, mostly from graft donor cells, sampled 180 days after TCRalphabeta/CD19-depleted stem cell transplant. The receptor set was obtained from a female patient between 2 and 15 years old who had a stem cell transplant for aplastic anemia, so the T cells may come from the graft donor. Each CDR3 is given with its conserved first and last residue. The order of the fields is D gene, V gene, J gene, clone size, CDR3 protein, CDR3 DNA. D genes are given only for firm matches. Size is omitted from some rows. Given values are once, few, many or a class for expanded clones.

d_gene: TRBD1
v_gene: TRBV11-2
j_gene: TRBJ1-2
abundance: .
CDR3aa: CASFFPGGPGQDLNGYTF
CDR3nt: TGTGCCAGCTTTTTTCCTGGAGGCCCGGGACAGGACTTGAATGGCTACACCTTC

d_gene: .
v_gene: TRBV7-2
j_gene: TRBJ2-4
abundance: few
CDR3aa: CASSLRSTSQYF
CDR3nt: TGTGCCAGCAGCTTACGCTCGACGTCTCAGTACTTC

d_gene: .
v_gene: TRBV27
j_gene: TRBJ1-5
abundance: few
CDR3aa: CASSPLGVLSNQPQHF
CDR3nt: TGTGCCAGCAGCCCACTCGGGGTTTTAAGCAATCAGCCCCAGCATTTT

d_gene: .
v_gene: TRBV18
j_gene: TRBJ2-2
abundance: many
CDR3aa: CASSPGLGEELFF
CDR3nt: TGTGCCAGCTCACCGGGCCTCGGGGAGGAGCTGTTTTTT

d_gene: TRBD2
v_gene: TRBV20-1
j_gene: TRBJ2-1
abundance: .
CDR3aa: CSARGTSGYNEQFF
CDR3nt: TGCAGTGCTAGAGGGACTAGCGGATACAATGAGCAGTTCTTC

d_gene: .
v_gene: TRBV20-1
j_gene: TRBJ2-3
abundance: few
CDR3aa: CSAGVSVGLTDTQYF
CDR3nt: TGCAGTGCTGGCGTCAGTGTAGGGCTGACAGATACGCAGTATTTT

d_gene: .
v_gene: TRBV6-5
j_gene: TRBJ2-1
abundance: few
CDR3aa: CASSYGDLNEQFF
CDR3nt: TGTGCCAGCAGTTACGGGGACTTAAATGAGCAGTTCTTC

d_gene: TRBD1
v_gene: TRBV30
j_gene: TRBJ2-1
abundance: .
CDR3aa: CASGQGGNEQFF
CDR3nt: TGTGCATCGGGACAGGGAGGCAATGAGCAGTTCTTC

d_gene: TRBD1
v_gene: TRBV5-1
j_gene: TRBJ2-3
abundance: few
CDR3aa: CASSSGQGTARGTQYF
CDR3nt: TGCGCCAGCAGCTCGGGACAGGGGACGGCCCGGGGTACGCAGTATTTT

d_gene: .
v_gene: TRBV12-3/TRBV12-4
j_gene: TRBJ2-7
abundance: few
CDR3aa: CASSSGQGRGEQYF
CDR3nt: TGTGCCAGCAGTTCTGGCCAGGGGCGGGGCGAGCAGTACTTC

d_gene: .
v_gene: TRBV4-3
j_gene: TRBJ1-5
abundance: .
CDR3aa: CASSQGTAGNQPQHF
CDR3nt: TGCGCCAGCAGCCAAGGGACAGCGGGCAATCAGCCCCAGCATTTT

d_gene: .
v_gene: TRBV15
j_gene: TRBJ2-5
abundance: .
CDR3aa: CATSRDSGKETQYF
CDR3nt: TGTGCCACCAGCAGAGATTCGGGGAAAGAGACCCAGTACTTC

d_gene: .
v_gene: TRBV6-5
j_gene: TRBJ2-5
abundance: .
CDR3aa: CASSYSAGQGETQYF
CDR3nt: TGTGCCAGCAGTTACTCGGCAGGCCAGGGGGAGACCCAGTACTTC

d_gene: .
v_gene: TRBV29-1
j_gene: TRBJ2-5
abundance: .
CDR3aa: CSVVGRGGETQYF
CDR3nt: TGCAGCGTTGTCGGCAGGGGAGGGGAGACCCAGTACTTC

d_gene: TRBD1
v_gene: TRBV4-2
j_gene: TRBJ2-5
abundance: .
CDR3aa: CASSQESRTGVETQYF
CDR3nt: TGTGCCAGCAGCCAAGAGTCTAGGACAGGGGTAGAGACCCAGTACTTC

d_gene: .
v_gene: TRBV15
j_gene: TRBJ1-5
abundance: few
CDR3aa: CATSIGPGRGSQPQHF
CDR3nt: TGTGCCACCAGCATTGGACCGGGCCGGGGTTCTCAGCCCCAGCATTTT

d_gene: TRBD1
v_gene: TRBV29-1
j_gene: TRBJ2-3
abundance: many
CDR3aa: CSVVGGPQGSSTDTQYF
CDR3nt: TGCAGCGTTGTAGGGGGCCCACAGGGATCTAGCACAGATACGCAGTATTTT